This T cell receptor beta chain stems from a study of cytomegalovirus exposure and HLA in healthy donors. Germline CDR1 and CDR2: MNHEY and SVGAGI. The length of the CDR3 is 13 residues. Trimming removed 6 bases at V and 10 bases at J, with 18 bases between. The PCR contained 60 Vbeta and 13 Jbeta primers. Data came from immunoSEQ multiplex PCR; TCRdb stores just in-frame clones and leaves some out. The table shows 85,000 to 130,000 clones, with about 80% occurring only once. V gene TRBV6-5 combines with J gene TRBJ1-2; D possibly corresponds to TRBD1 (5 bases). The specimen was PBMCs. The source of this sequence is a female donor in good health and CMV-seropositive. As DNA, the CDR3 is TGTGCCAGCAGACACGGGCTCCAGGGCTTCTACACCTTC. It encodes CASRHGLQGFYTF.